This record concerns one T cell receptor beta chain sequence. Via MiXCR, TCRdb re-called the 5' RACE reads, giving one row per CDR3 protein. The sample has 420,000 or so distinct CDR3 sequences, about 18% seen once; the top ten hold less than 15%. The data were obtained in a study of identical twins. Germline CDR1 and CDR2: LNHDA and SQIVND (reference sequence). CDR3 size: 13 residues. V lost 3 bases and J lost 3, with 9 bases in between. The chain couples TRBV19 to TRBJ2-7; a weak D match, TRBD2 (5 bases). This TCR derives from a man in his fifties or sixties in good health. Sequencing used naive T cells sorted from blood. The CDR3 protein is CASSMRSGYEQYF. Here the CDR3 DNA reads TGTGCCAGTAGTATGCGAAGCGGCTACGAGCAGTACTTC.